The 27 T cell receptor beta chains in this list originate from one sample, sequenced in a study of T cell repertoires in cytomegalovirus infection. Their recognized antigens are unknown. TCRdb re-called the reads with MiXCR, one entry per CDR3 protein. The table includes approximately 500,000 distinct CDR3 sequences, roughly 34% detected once. This sample comprised cultured PBMCs, obtained from culture after CMV antigen stimulation. Receptor source: a human donor in good health (CMV status not recorded). Some clones in this sample may be carry-over from other donors' samples.

The V gene is TRBV19, the J gene TRBJ2-7, with D hard to call. In germline, CDR1 is LNHDA, CDR2 SQIVND (reference sequence). CDR3 length: 13 amino acids. With 0 bases removed from V and 3 bases from J, the gap between germline ends came to 6 bases. CDR3 bases: TGTGCCAGTAGTATAGATTCAGGCTACGAGCAGTACTTC. Translating gives CASSIDSGYEQYF.

This chain uses TRBV12-3 or TRBV12-4 with TRBJ2-2, with TRBD2 matching 11 bases. Losses at the gene ends were 5 bases for V and 4 bases for J; bases not matched to a gene: 6. This CDR3 is built from 16 residues. The CDR3 loop reads CASSIKGLAVTGELFF. In DNA form, the CDR3 reads TGTGCCAGCAGTATTAAGGGACTAGCGGTCACCGGGGAGCTGTTTTTT.

The table lists this clonotype with many counts. The V call is TRBV28, the J call TRBJ2-3; D is unresolved. Between the trimmed V and J ends, which lost 6 bases and 0 bases, there was a span of 10 bases. Germline CDR1 and CDR2: MDHEN and SYDVKM. This CDR3 comprises 14 residues. This CDR3 reads CASSALVSTDTQYF. The CDR3 DNA sequence: TGTGCCAGCAGCGCCCTGGTTAGCACAGATACGCAGTATTTT. Full variable domain (missing parts from reference TRBV28 and TRBJ2-3): DVKVTQSSRYLVKRTGEKVFLECVQDMDHENMFWYRQDPGLGLRLIYFSYDVKMKEKGDIPEGYSVSREKKERFSLILESASTNQTSMYLCASSALVSTDTQYFGPGTRLTVL.

This rearrangement joins TRBV6-2 or TRBV6-3 to TRBJ2-1, with TRBD2 matching over 9 bases. J was trimmed by 8 bases and V by 2 bases; bases with no gene match: 16. CDR1 and CDR2 (germline): MNHEY, SVGEGT. CDR3 length equals 18 residues. CDR3 in DNA: TGTGCCAGCAGTTACCCCCTGGCAACTAGCGGGCTCGAGGATGAGCAGTTCTTC. It yields the protein CASSYPLATSGLEDEQFF.

This clonotype was detected many times. The genes are TRBV12-3 or TRBV12-4 and TRBJ1-2; maybe TRBD1 (6 bases). This CDR3 region has 13 residues. V lost 4 bases, J lost 2 bases, and 8 bases lay in between. CDR3 in amino acids: CASSYDRNYGYTF. The CDR3 DNA follows: TGTGCCAGCAGTTACGACAGGAACTATGGCTACACCTTC.

The chain recombines TRBV5-1 with TRBJ2-3; 7 bases fit TRBD2. Germline V gives CDR1 SGHRS, CDR2 YFSETQ. This CDR3 is 15 amino acids long. The junction had 9 bases not matched to a gene; V was cut back by 0 bases and J by 8 bases. The CDR3 protein is CASSLDRGEGGTQYF. The DNA for the CDR3 is TGCGCCAGCAGCTTGGATCGGGGGGAGGGCGGTACGCAGTATTTT.

This chain joins TRBV12-3 or TRBV12-4 and TRBJ1-1, with TRBD1 matching 9 bases. The CDR3 runs to 19 residues. With V trimmed by 5 bases and J by 2 bases, 18 bases remained unmatched. The CDR3 DNA follows: TGTGCCAGCAGTCCACCTTGGCGGGACAGGGATGGTTCAAACACTGAAGCTTTCTTT. It encodes CASSPPWRDRDGSNTEAFF.

This sequence joins TRBV7-9 and TRBJ1-6, with a tentative D call TRBD1 (6 bases). This CDR3 is 16 amino acids long. Per the germline V gene, CDR1 is SEHNR and CDR2 is FQNEAQ (reference sequence). Trimming took 2 bases from V and 7 from J, leaving 15 bases between them. The CDR3 DNA is TGTGCCAGCAGCTTATTTAAGGGGGGAAGGAATTCACCCCTCCACTTT. Translated, it gives CASSLFKGGRNSPLHF.

The J gene is TRBJ1-1, the V gene TRBV7-9; TRBD1 matches 9 bases. The germline gives CDR1 SEHNR, CDR2 FQNEAQ (reference sequence). CDR3 length: 12 residues. V trimming: 5 bases; J trimming: 11 bases; junction bases outside the gene matches: 6. The CDR3 DNA reads TGTGCCAGCAGCCCTCGACAGGGGGAGGCTTTCTTT. Its protein product is CASSPRQGEAFF. The complete variable domain, with remaining parts taken from reference TRBV7-9 and TRBJ1-1, reads DTGVSQNPRHKITKRGQNVTFRCDPISEHNRLYWYRQTLGQGPEFLTYFQNEAQLEKSRLLSDRFSAERPKGSFSTLEIQRTEQGDSAMYLCASSPRQGEAFFGQGTRLTVV.

This sequence joins TRBV19 and TRBJ1-5; weak D call: TRBD1 (5 bases). This CDR3 contains 14 residues. Germline loops: CDR1 LNHDA, CDR2 SQIVND (reference sequence). V was pared by 6 bases and J by 6 bases, with 15 bases between. Written as DNA, the CDR3 is TGTGCCAGTAGGGGAGGAGGGGCGGCTCAGCCCCAGCATTTT. Its translation: CASRGGGAAQPQHF.

The chain carries TRBV19 and TRBJ2-1; TRBD2 matches at 10 bases. CDR3 length equals 13 residues. Trimming took 8 bases from V and 7 from J; bases not matched to a gene: 5. The germline gives CDR1 LNHDA, CDR2 SQIVND (reference sequence). In DNA, the CDR3 is TGTGCCAGTGCTAGCGGGAGATTGAATGAGCAGTTCTTC. Protein sequence: CASASGRLNEQFF.

The V call is TRBV5-6, the J call TRBJ1-5; no clear D. V was clipped by 1 base and J by 0 bases, with 17 bases between them. Germline CDR1 reads SGHDT; CDR2 reads YYEEEE. The CDR3 has 18 amino acids. For the CDR3, the DNA is TGTGCCAGCAGCTTGCATGGGTCGGCGGATTATAGCAATCAGCCCCAGCATTTT. The encoded protein is CASSLHGSADYSNQPQHF.

This clonotype has a handful of counts. V and J are TRBV7-9 and TRBJ2-1; a possible D gene is TRBD2 (6 bases). The germline V and J ends were trimmed by 5 bases and 6 bases, with 14 bases remaining between them. CDR1 is SEHNR, CDR2 FQNEAQ, per germline (reference sequence). The CDR3 totals 14 residues. The CDR3 bases are TGTGCCAGCAGCCCTAGTTCGGGGGTCAATGAGCAGTTCTTC. Protein product: CASSPSSGVNEQFF.

The chain has TRBV7-9 and TRBJ1-1; perhaps TRBD1 as D (6 bases). The CDR3 has 16 amino acids. The germline gives CDR1 SEHNR, CDR2 FQNEAQ (reference sequence). With 5 bases removed from V and 5 bases from J, the gap between germline ends came to 21 bases. The CDR3, as DNA: TGTGCCAGCAGCCCCTCAGGGGCACGGGGGAAGACTGAAGCTTTCTTT. It translates to CASSPSGARGKTEAFF. Together with reference TRBV7-9 and TRBJ1-1, the CDR3 gives the full variable domain: DTGVSQNPRHKITKRGQNVTFRCDPISEHNRLYWYRQTLGQGPEFLTYFQNEAQLEKSRLLSDRFSAERPKGSFSTLEIQRTEQGDSAMYLCASSPSGARGKTEAFFGQGTRLTVV.

V usage is TRBV20-1 and J usage is TRBJ2-2; no definite D call. Germline V gene sequence: CDR1 DFQATT, CDR2 SNEGSKA (reference sequence). V was clipped by 2 bases and J by 1 base, with 11 bases between them. This CDR3 is built from 15 residues. The CDR3 loop is CSARSETQNTGELFF. CDR3 bases: TGCAGTGCTAGATCAGAGACCCAGAACACCGGGGAGCTGTTTTTT.

J is TRBJ2-7 and V is TRBV7-8; 7 bases match TRBD1. Germline-derived CDR1 and CDR2 are SGHVS and FQNEAQ. With V trimmed by 2 bases and J by 1 base, 5 bases remained unmatched. The CDR3 is 15 residues long. CDR3 region: CASSLTGQVSYEQYF. CDR3 DNA sequence: TGTGCCAGCAGCTTAACCGGACAGGTATCCTACGAGCAGTACTTC. Complete variable domain (other parts from reference TRBV7-8 and TRBJ2-7): GAGVSQSPRYKVAKRGQDVALRCDPISGHVSLFWYQQALGQGPEFLTYFQNEAQLDKSGLPSDRFFAERPEGSVSTLKIQRTQQEDSAVYLCASSLTGQVSYEQYFGPGTRLTVT.

This clonotype was detected a few times. V gene TRBV12-3 or TRBV12-4 combines with J gene TRBJ1-3, with a weak D call TRBD1 (6 bases). Deletions cut 5 bases from V and 0 bases from J, with 8 bases between. This CDR3 contains 14 residues. Here the CDR3 DNA reads TGTGCCAGCAGTACGGACAGCTCTGGAAACACCATATATTTT. Translated: CASSTDSSGNTIYF.

This clonotype was recorded a few times. The rearrangement links TRBV7-9 to TRBJ2-7; weak D call: TRBD2 (6 bases). The V and J ends lost 5 bases and 2 bases respectively, with 13 bases between them. CDR3 length: 14 residues. CDR1 SEHNR and CDR2 FQNEAQ come from the germline V gene (reference sequence). DNA for the CDR3: TGTGCCAGCAGCCCCGGGACTTACCCCTACGAGCAGTACTTC. This translates into CASSPGTYPYEQYF. Variable domain in full (rest from reference TRBV7-9 and TRBJ2-7): DTGVSQNPRHKITKRGQNVTFRCDPISEHNRLYWYRQTLGQGPEFLTYFQNEAQLEKSRLLSDRFSAERPKGSFSTLEIQRTEQGDSAMYLCASSPGTYPYEQYFGPGTRLTVT.

The chain uses TRBV15 and TRBJ1-2, with D possibly TRBD1 on 5 matching bases. Germline-derived CDR1 and CDR2 are LNHNV and YYDKDF (reference sequence). The CDR3 is 15 amino acids. V was cut by 0 bases and J by 8 bases, with 16 bases left in between. Here the CDR3 reads CATSRDLSREVGYTF. The CDR3 nucleotides read TGTGCCACCAGCAGAGATCTGTCCAGGGAGGTCGGCTACACCTTC.

In its sample, this clonotype was seen many times. The chain has TRBV12-5 and TRBJ1-6; D unresolved. Trimming removed 5 bases from V and 5 bases from J, with 13 bases in between. The CDR3 extends over 15 amino acids. Germline CDR1 and CDR2: LGHNT and FRNRAP. Here the CDR3 reads CASGRYGVDNSPLHF. For the CDR3, the DNA is TGTGCTAGTGGTCGATATGGGGTGGATAATTCACCCCTCCACTTT.

This clonotype was picked up many times. The CDR3 DNA follows: TGTGCCAGCAGCTTAGGGGGGGCCGGAAACACCATATATTTT. Translating gives CASSLGGAGNTIYF. The chain recombines TRBV7-2 with TRBJ1-3, with a possible D match to TRBD1 (6 bases). CDR3 length: 14 amino acids. The ends were cut back, 1 base at V and 4 bases at J, with 8 bases in the middle. The germline V gene encodes CDR1 SGHTA and CDR2 FQGNSA.

This clonotype was counted only a few times. The chain uses TRBV27 and TRBJ2-3; no clear D. The CDR3 spans 12 residues. V shed 6 bases and J shed 6 bases, with 10 bases lying between them. CDR1 MNHEY and CDR2 SMNVEV come from the germline V gene (reference sequence). As DNA, the CDR3 is TGTGCCAGCAGGCCCGGTTCGGATACGCAGTATTTT. This translates into CASRPGSDTQYF.

This sequence joins TRBV10-3 and TRBJ2-5; TRBD2 aligns across 9 bases. The CDR3 extends over 16 amino acids. Germline loops: CDR1 ENHRY, CDR2 SYGVKD. The V segment lost 4 bases and the J segment 0 bases; nucleotides outside the gene matches: 6. CDR3 residues: CAISVGLARNQETQYF. The CDR3 DNA reads TGTGCCATCAGTGTGGGACTAGCCCGAAACCAAGAGACCCAGTACTTC.

This clonotype was seen only a few times. CDR3 protein: CASSYRDATEAFF. For the CDR3, the DNA is TGTGCCAGCAGTTACCGGGACGCCACTGAAGCTTTCTTT. This sequence joins TRBV6-8 and TRBJ1-1, with TRBD1 as a possible D gene (5 bases). Trimming took off 2 bases at V and 4 bases at J, with 8 bases between the two ends. CDR3 length equals 13 residues. Germline V CDR1 and CDR2: MNHGY, SAAAGT.

V gene TRBV27 combines with J gene TRBJ2-6; TRBD1 matches 9 bases. Looked up from germline, CDR1 is MNHEY and CDR2 is SMNVEV (reference sequence). J lost 0 bases, V lost 4 bases, and 7 bases had no gene match. The CDR3 contains 18 residues. As DNA, the CDR3 is TGTGCCAGCAGTTCAGGACAGGGGCCCCTCTCTGGGGCCAACGTCCTGACTTTC. Residues: CASSSGQGPLSGANVLTF.

In DNA form, the CDR3 reads TGTGCCAGCAGCTTAGGGATGTGGAGATCGCGGCAGTTCTTC. It codes for CASSLGMWRSRQFF. J is TRBJ2-1 and V is TRBV11-3, with D unresolved. Germline V lookup: CDR1 SGHNT, CDR2 YENEEA. This CDR3 spans 14 amino acids. The V end was cut by 1 base, the J end by 12 bases, with 16 bases between.

V usage is TRBV7-2 and J usage is TRBJ2-7; possibly TRBD2 for D (6 bases). CDR1 and CDR2 (germline): SGHTA, FQGNSA. Trimming cost V 2 bases and J 0 bases, with 8 bases left between them. This CDR3 has 14 residues. CDR3 DNA sequence: TGTGCCAGCAGCTTATCGGGACTCTCCTACGAGCAGTACTTC. Protein sequence: CASSLSGLSYEQYF. Combining the CDR3 with reference TRBV7-2 and TRBJ2-7 gives the whole variable domain GAGVSQSPSNKVTEKGKDVELRCDPISGHTALYWYRQSLGQGLEFLIYFQGNSAPDKSGLPSDRFSAERTGGSVSTLTIQRTQQEDSAVYLCASSLSGLSYEQYFGPGTRLTVT.